What follows are 25 T cell receptor beta chains derived from one specimen sequenced in a study of cytomegalovirus exposure and HLA in healthy donors. Use of 60 Vbeta and 13 Jbeta primers characterized the PCR. Profiling relied on immunoSEQ multiplex PCR, and the TCRdb table lists in-frame clones only, not all of them. There are some 120,000 clones in the sample; around 80% occur only once, and 3% lies in the top ten. Sequences were obtained from PBMCs. These receptors originate from a woman aged 18-35 years in good health and CMV-seropositive.

This clone was counted a few times. The DNA for the CDR3 is TGTGCCAGTAGTCCGGGGACAGACAACTATGGCTACACCTTC. Protein: CASSPGTDNYGYTF. V gene TRBV19 combines with J gene TRBJ1-2; TRBD1 matches 7 bases. CDR1 and CDR2 from the germline V gene are LNHDA and SQIVND (reference sequence). V dropped 5 bases and J dropped 2; count of bases not matched to a gene: 5. The CDR3 length is 14 residues.

V usage is TRBV19 and J usage is TRBJ2-3; 8 bases fit TRBD2. Per the germline V gene, CDR1 is LNHDA and CDR2 is SQIVND (reference sequence). The CDR3 length is 16 residues. J gave up 2 bases and V 1 base, and 5 bases lay outside the gene matches. DNA of the CDR3: TGTGCCAGTAGTATAGTAGGCGGGGGGACCACAGATACGCAGTATTTT. Translated, it gives CASSIVGGGTTDTQYF.

The rearrangement links TRBV5-4 to TRBJ2-7, with 8 bases lining up with TRBD2. Per germline, CDR1 SGHNT and CDR2 YYREEE (reference sequence). Germline trimming cut 0 bases from V and 3 bases from J; bases unmatched to any gene: 8. This CDR3 contains 16 residues. CDR3 DNA sequence: TGTGCCAGCAGCTTGGCAGGGCGGGGGGCCTTCTACGAGCAGTACTTC. It yields the protein CASSLAGRGAFYEQYF.

This clone was detected once. The chain is built from TRBV7-2 and TRBJ2-5, with D possibly TRBD2 on 5 matching bases. V was shortened by 6 bases and J by 14 bases, with 19 bases between the two germline ends. The CDR3 loop spans 12 amino acids. Germline CDR1 is SGHTA and CDR2 is FQGNSA. CDR3 loop: CASRTGGPSPYF. DNA for the CDR3: TGTGCCAGCAGGACGGGCGGGCCGTCCCCCTACTTC.

This chain connects TRBV19 to TRBJ2-1; 10 nucleotides line up with TRBD2. Germline values: CDR1 LNHDA, CDR2 SQIVND (reference sequence). This CDR3 has 15 amino acids. V gave up 4 bases and J gave up 9 bases; unmatched junction bases: 9. Here the CDR3 DNA reads TGTGCCAGTAGTAGCAAGCGGGGGGGCTTGGGTGAGCAGTTCTTC. Residues: CASSSKRGGLGEQFF.

This chain links TRBV5-1 with TRBJ1-1, with D perhaps matching TRBD1 (6 bases). The germline V and J ends were trimmed by 7 bases and 1 base, with 20 bases remaining between them. The CDR3 runs to 16 residues. CDR1 is SGHRS, CDR2 YFSETQ, per germline. The CDR3: CASASLRGTTNTEAFF. The CDR3 DNA reads as TGCGCCAGCGCCTCCCTGAGGGGGACGACGAACACTGAAGCTTTCTTT.

This chain uses TRBV5-5 with TRBJ1-5; D is uncertain. V lost 1 base and J 5 bases, leaving 7 bases between the germline ends. The germline V gene encodes CDR1 SGHKS and CDR2 YYEKEE (reference sequence). This CDR3 region has 13 residues. The DNA of the CDR3 is TGTGCCAGCAGCTTGTATTCGGATCAGCCCCAGCATTTT. Protein sequence: CASSLYSDQPQHF.

The rearrangement joins TRBV6-5 to TRBJ1-1, with a tentative D call TRBD1 (5 bases). Germline V CDR1 and CDR2: MNHEY, SVGAGI. The CDR3 extends over 16 amino acids. V gave up 0 bases and J gave up 3 bases, with 14 bases separating them. The CDR3 sequence: CASSYSFGGGDTEAFF. CDR3 in DNA: TGTGCCAGCAGTTACTCGTTCGGGGGTGGTGACACTGAAGCTTTCTTT.

This clone has only one observation. An end of the junction does not agree with germline; a read error may underlie this. The chain combines TRBV7-7 with TRBJ2-2, with D possibly TRBD1 on 5 matching bases. Looked up from germline, CDR1 is SSHAT and CDR2 is FNYEAQ (reference sequence). This CDR3 region has 14 residues. In nucleotides, the CDR3 is TGTGCTAGCAGCCCCAGGGTGAACACCGGGGAGCTGTTTTTT. This gives the protein CASSPRVNTGELFF.

The chain carries TRBV5-1 and TRBJ2-3; the D gene is possibly TRBD1 (7 bases). This CDR3 contains 16 residues. V lost 3 bases and J 3 bases, leaving 17 bases between the germline ends. The germline V gene has CDR1 SGHRS and CDR2 YFSETQ. This CDR3 reads CASSSPVGGQTDTQYF. CDR3 nucleotide sequence: TGCGCCAGCAGCTCGCCCGTGGGGGGACAGACAGATACGCAGTATTTT.

This rearrangement joins TRBV29-1 to TRBJ2-7, with 7 bases that match TRBD1. There are 12 residues in the CDR3. V shed 4 bases, J shed 3 bases, and the junction held 3 bases outside the gene matches. Germline assignment: CDR1 SQVTM and CDR2 ANQGSEA. CDR3 in amino acids: CSVGQGDYEQYF. The DNA of the CDR3 is TGCAGCGTTGGACAGGGCGACTACGAGCAGTACTTC.

This clone was counted a few times. The genes are TRBV30 and TRBJ1-2; tentative D call: TRBD1 (5 bases). Germline V CDR1 and CDR2: GTSNPN, SVGIG (reference sequence). The CDR3 runs to 16 residues. Trimming cost V 2 bases and J 1 base, with 17 bases left between them. CDR3 sequence reads: CAWSFPNRRNNYGYTF. Written as DNA, the CDR3 is TGTGCCTGGAGTTTTCCAAACAGGAGAAATAACTATGGCTACACCTTC.

The V call is TRBV6-6, the J call TRBJ1-2; the D gene is possibly TRBD1 (5 bases). Trimming stripped 4 bases from V and 8 bases from J, with 11 bases between. Looked up from germline, CDR1 is MNHNY and CDR2 is SVGAGI (reference sequence). The CDR3 runs 12 residues. The CDR3 reads CASSSGPGGYTF. CDR3 sequence (DNA): TGTGCCAGCAGTTCAGGGCCTGGGGGCTACACCTTC.

The CDR3 nucleotides are TGTGCCAGCAGCGCGCTGACTAGCGGGGGAGTCAGTGAGCAGTTCTTC. Translated, it gives CASSALTSGGVSEQFF. This chain uses TRBV9 with TRBJ2-1; 12 positions agree with TRBD2. From germline, CDR1 is SGDLS and CDR2 YYNGEE. The CDR3 consists of 16 residues. V was clipped by 3 bases and J by 9 bases; unmatched bases: 10.

The genes are TRBV4-1 and TRBJ2-1; D might be TRBD2 (6 bases). Germline V gene lookup returns CDR1 MGHRA and CDR2 YSYEKL. The CDR3 is 15 amino acids. Trimming removed 4 bases at V and 8 bases at J, with 18 bases between. The CDR3 protein is CASSRRDSLGDEQFF. In DNA form, the CDR3 reads TGCGCCAGCAGCCGCCGGGACTCCTTGGGGGATGAGCAGTTCTTC.

The chain recombines TRBV2 with TRBJ1-2, with unresolved D. Germline V CDR1 and CDR2: SNHLY, FYNNEI. Trimming took off 6 bases at V and 8 bases at J, with 13 bases between the two ends. CDR3 length equals 12 residues. CDR3 residues: CASSPLAEGYTF. The CDR3 DNA sequence: TGTGCCAGCAGCCCCTTGGCGGAAGGCTACACCTTC. The full variable domain, in which reference TRBV2 and TRBJ1-2 provide the parts outside the CDR3, is EPEVTQTPSHQVTQMGQEVILRCVPISNHLYFYWYRQILGQKVEFLVSFYNNEISEKSEIFDDQFSVERPDGSNFTLKIRSTKLEDSAMYFCASSPLAEGYTFGSGTRLTVV.

This sequence joins TRBV4-1 and TRBJ2-5; 12 bases agree with TRBD2. Germline CDR1 and CDR2: MGHRA and YSYEKL. The CDR3 runs to 18 residues. V shed 0 bases and J 3 bases; nucleotides not matched to a gene: 8. CDR3 DNA: TGCGCCAGCAGCCAAGATGCGCTAGCGGGGGGGCTGGAAGAGACCCAGTACTTC. Its protein product is CASSQDALAGGLEETQYF.

In the case of this clone: The junction shows a germline mismatch at one end, possibly a read error. The rearrangement joins TRBV7-9 to TRBJ2-7; 8 nucleotides align to TRBD2. Germline loops: CDR1 SEHNR, CDR2 FQNEAQ (reference sequence). The CDR3 has 16 amino acids. The CDR3 sequence is CSSSSTQAGAFYEQYF. CDR3 DNA: TGTTCCAGCAGCTCGACACAAGCGGGGGCCTTTTACGAGCAGTACTTC.

The chain is built from TRBV2 and TRBJ1-2; a possible D gene is TRBD1 (5 bases). Looked up from germline, CDR1 is SNHLY and CDR2 is FYNNEI. V dropped 3 bases and J dropped 10 bases, with 9 bases sitting between them. This CDR3 region has 11 residues. The CDR3 is CASSDDSHYTF. The CDR3, as DNA: TGTGCCAGCAGTGACGACAGCCACTACACCTTC.

The genes are TRBV7-2 and TRBJ2-2; D is uncertain. CDR1 and CDR2 (germline): SGHTA, FQGNSA. Trimming removed 5 bases from V and 7 bases from J, with 20 bases in between. This CDR3 has 16 residues. CDR3 sequence reads: CASSPLLMSEVGELFF. DNA of the CDR3: TGTGCCAGCAGCCCCCTTTTAATGTCCGAGGTCGGGGAGCTGTTTTTT.

J is TRBJ2-2 and V is TRBV6-5; weak D call: TRBD2 (6 bases). The CDR3 covers 14 residues. V was shortened by 3 bases and J by 6 bases, with 11 bases between the two germline ends. CDR1 MNHEY and CDR2 SVGAGI come from the germline V gene. The CDR3 protein is CASSYESGAGELFF. Written as DNA, the CDR3 is TGTGCCAGCAGTTATGAGTCGGGGGCCGGGGAGCTGTTTTTT.

This chain uses TRBV25-1 with TRBJ1-6, with 8 bases lining up with TRBD1. J was trimmed by 5 bases and V by 3 bases; bases with no gene match: 6. CDR1 is MGHDK, CDR2 SYGVNS, per germline. CDR3 length: 16 residues. The CDR3 DNA is TGTGCCAGCAGTGACAGGACAGGGAATGATAATTCACCCCTCCACTTT. Amino acids: CASSDRTGNDNSPLHF.

V is TRBV7-2 and J is TRBJ2-7, with D possibly TRBD1 on 6 matching bases. V was clipped by 1 base and J by 3 bases, with 16 bases between them. Looked up from germline, CDR1 is SGHTA and CDR2 is FQGNSA. The CDR3 has 16 residues. The CDR3 protein is CASSLGGLDSDYEQYF. In DNA, the CDR3 is TGTGCCAGCAGCTTAGGGGGTCTGGACAGTGACTACGAGCAGTACTTC. Drawing the rest from reference TRBV7-2 and TRBJ2-7, the complete variable domain is GAGVSQSPSNKVTEKGKDVELRCDPISGHTALYWYRQSLGQGLEFLIYFQGNSAPDKSGLPSDRFSAERTGGSVSTLTIQRTQQEDSAVYLCASSLGGLDSDYEQYFGPGTRLTVT.

The chain employs TRBV12-5 and TRBJ2-5, with 8 bases identical to TRBD2. This CDR3 spans 16 amino acids. Germline CDR1 reads LGHNT; CDR2 reads FRNRAP. V was pared by 0 bases and J by 2 bases, with 5 bases of the junction left unmatched. CDR3 amino acids: CASGLVLAGGQETQYF. CDR3 bases: TGTGCTAGTGGTTTGGTACTGGCGGGGGGACAAGAGACCCAGTACTTC.

This clone was detected once. The V gene is TRBV29-1, the J gene TRBJ2-7, with TRBD1 matching 10 bases. CDR3 length: 15 residues. Per germline, CDR1 SQVTM and CDR2 ANQGSEA. V shed 6 bases and J 7 bases; nucleotides not matched to a gene: 15. The CDR3 region is CSVLGTGVGASEQYF. CDR3 DNA sequence: TGCAGCGTGCTGGGGACAGGGGTCGGGGCCTCTGAGCAGTACTTC.